This TCR beta chain was obtained from a study of cytomegalovirus exposure and HLA in healthy donors. Amplification used 60 Vbeta primers and 13 Jbeta primers. Some clones are missing from TCRdb's copy, which holds only in-frame ones; the method was immunoSEQ multiplex PCR. The table records 200,000 to 250,000 clones, more than 80% of them present only once. Trimming cost V 3 bases and J 4 bases; bases outside gene matches: 3. There are 14 residues in the CDR3. In germline, CDR1 is KGHSH, CDR2 LQKENI. The chain joins TRBV18 to TRBJ1-1; 9 bases fit TRBD1. The receptor was isolated from a man aged 25 to 45 in good health and CMV-seronegative. Sequencing was done on a sample of PBMCs. In DNA, the CDR3 is TGTGCCAGCTCACCGGGGACAGGGACCACTGAAGCTTTCTTT. Protein sequence: CASSPGTGTTEAFF.